The source of this T cell receptor (beta chain) is a study of T cells in Graves' hyperthyroidism and ophthalmopathy. Those patients with uncontrolled infection, other autoimmune disease, pregnancy or lactation were excluded. Regions amplified from RNA transcripts were the TCR beta CDR3 regions. Initially, a first-round RT-PCR of the TCR CDR3 employed the HTBI primer set. TCRdb redid the calling of the multiplex PCR reads with MiXCR, one entry per CDR3 protein. This sample has around 250,000 distinct CDR3 sequences, with over 20% found just once. Material: blood. This TCR came from a woman in her 40s with Graves' ophthalmopathy.

The CDR3 DNA is TGTGCCAGCAGTTACGGAACCTTCAATCAGCCCCAGCATTTT. This translates into CASSYGTFNQPQHF. J is TRBJ1-5 and V is TRBV6-2 or TRBV6-3; D remains unclear. The germline V and J ends were trimmed by 2 bases and 3 bases, with 8 bases remaining between them. The CDR3 runs 14 residues. CDR1 is MNHEY and CDR2 is SVGEGT in the germline V gene.